These 24 T cell receptor beta chains share one sample of origin, sequenced in a study of T cells of healthy individuals. TCRdb recomputed calls from the 5' RACE reads with MiXCR, one row per CDR3 protein. The sample contains tens of thousands of distinct CDR3 sequences, around 16% of which appear only once. These receptors came from a human donor in good health.

The CDR3 loop reads CAITMNSGSQETQYF. DNA for the CDR3: TGTGCCATCACTATGAATAGCGGGAGTCAAGAGACCCAGTACTTC. This rearrangement joins TRBV10-3 to TRBJ2-5, with TRBD2 matching over 9 bases. Germline V gene data show CDR1 as ENHRY and CDR2 as SYGVKD. Germline trimming cut 7 bases from V and 2 bases from J; bases unmatched to any gene: 8. The CDR3 loop spans 15 amino acids.

This clonotype was found a few times. The chain has TRBV7-9 and TRBJ1-1; unclear D gene. The CDR3 is made up of 12 amino acids. Trimming left V 1 base short and J 12 bases short, with 12 bases between. Germline CDR1 and CDR2: SEHNR and FQNEAQ (reference sequence). The CDR3 nucleotides read TGTGCCAGCAGCTTAGTAGGAGGGAGACCTTTCTTT. Protein: CASSLVGGRPFF.

This clonotype came up a few times. The gene calls are TRBV14 and TRBJ2-1; D is ambiguous. Trimming pared 3 bases from V and 0 bases from J, leaving 9 bases between. The CDR3 extends over 15 amino acids. Per the germline V gene, CDR1 is SGHDN and CDR2 is FVKESK. The CDR3, as DNA: TGTGCCAGCAGCCAGGGCGGAAACTCCTACAATGAGCAGTTCTTC. Encoded protein: CASSQGGNSYNEQFF.

This chain joins TRBV5-1 and TRBJ1-2; no clear D gene. Germline V gives CDR1 SGHRS, CDR2 YFSETQ. CDR3 size: 14 residues. V lost 0 bases to trimming and J lost 4 bases, with 10 bases between them. The DNA for the CDR3 is TGCGCCAGCAGCTTGGAGCGACATACCTATGGCTACACCTTC. Encoded protein: CASSLERHTYGYTF.

This clonotype was seen a few times. The rearrangement links TRBV7-2 to TRBJ2-7, with D possibly matching TRBD1 (5 bases). CDR1 SGHTA and CDR2 FQGNSA come from the germline V gene. The CDR3 spans 13 residues. With 6 bases removed from V and 1 base from J, the gap between germline ends came to 10 bases. CDR3 DNA: TGTGCCAGCAGACGAGGACAATCCTACGAGCAGTACTTC. Protein sequence: CASRRGQSYEQYF. Full variable domain (outside the CDR3, taken from reference TRBV7-2 and TRBJ2-7): GAGVSQSPSNKVTEKGKDVELRCDPISGHTALYWYRQSLGQGLEFLIYFQGNSAPDKSGLPSDRFSAERTGGSVSTLTIQRTQQEDSAVYLCASRRGQSYEQYFGPGTRLTVT.

The sample holds many counts of this clonotype. The chain couples TRBV6-1 to TRBJ2-7; 14 nucleotides match TRBD2. Germline values: CDR1 MNHNS, CDR2 SASEGT. With V trimmed by 1 base and J by 5 bases, 13 bases remained unmatched. This CDR3 comprises 19 residues. The DNA for the CDR3 is TGTGCCAGCAGTGAAGGGGTCCCGGGACTAGCGGGAGTGGTCCACGAGCAGTACTTC. Encoded protein: CASSEGVPGLAGVVHEQYF.

In its sample, this clonotype was seen many times. This sequence joins TRBV2 and TRBJ2-7; D is undetermined. The germline V gene encodes CDR1 SNHLY and CDR2 FYNNEI. Trimming removed 3 bases from V and 3 bases from J, with 3 bases in between. The CDR3 totals 11 residues. The CDR3 reads CASSDRYEQYF. The DNA of the CDR3 is TGTGCCAGCAGTGACCGCTACGAGCAGTACTTC.

The chain combines TRBV7-9 with TRBJ2-7; D possibly corresponds to TRBD1 (5 bases). CDR3 size: 13 residues. Germline V gives CDR1 SEHNR, CDR2 FQNEAQ (reference sequence). With 6 bases removed from V and 5 bases from J, the gap between germline ends came to 14 bases. CDR3 DNA: TGTGCCAGCAGTAGGGGCGATGCGGACGAGCAGTACTTC. Encoded protein: CASSRGDADEQYF.

This clonotype was seen only a few times. This chain links TRBV9 with TRBJ1-3; 9 bases match TRBD1. Germline V gene data show CDR1 as SGDLS and CDR2 as YYNGEE. Losses at the gene ends were 3 bases for V and 3 bases for J; bases not matched to a gene: 7. The CDR3 covers 16 residues. The CDR3: CASSGSQGAGGNTIYF. The CDR3 region has the DNA TGTGCCAGCAGCGGATCACAGGGGGCCGGTGGAAACACCATATATTTT.

This clonotype was detected many times. The genes are TRBV9 and TRBJ1-1; 11 bases map to TRBD1. V lost 4 bases, J lost 11 bases, and 7 bases stayed unmatched. This CDR3 has 13 residues. Germline lookup yields CDR1 SGDLS and CDR2 YYNGEE. CDR3 DNA sequence: TGTGCCAGCAGCTCCTCGGACAGGGGGCTTGCTTTCTTT. It is translated as CASSSSDRGLAFF.

This clonotype showed up many times. The rearrangement joins TRBV15 to TRBJ1-4; possible D gene TRBD1, 5 bases. From germline, CDR1 is LNHNV and CDR2 YYDKDF (reference sequence). The V end lost 1 base, the J end lost 1 base, and 10 bases lay between the germline ends. This CDR3 spans 16 amino acids. Here the CDR3 DNA reads TGTGCCACCAGCAGAGTTCGGGGGAGAACTAATGAAAAACTGTTTTTT. It translates to CATSRVRGRTNEKLFF.

This clonotype was detected only a few times. The chain links TRBV2 to TRBJ1-2; D remains ambiguous. This CDR3 contains 14 residues. Germline V gene data show CDR1 as SNHLY and CDR2 as FYNNEI. The V gene lost 3 bases and the J gene lost 1 base, with 9 bases spanning the gap. The CDR3 bases are TGTGCCAGCAGTGAGGCCCTTAGTAACTATGGCTACACCTTC. Amino acid sequence: CASSEALSNYGYTF. Full variable domain (outside the CDR3, taken from reference TRBV2 and TRBJ1-2): EPEVTQTPSHQVTQMGQEVILRCVPISNHLYFYWYRQILGQKVEFLVSFYNNEISEKSEIFDDQFSVERPDGSNFTLKIRSTKLEDSAMYFCASSEALSNYGYTFGSGTRLTVV.

The chain joins TRBV28 to TRBJ1-3; tentatively, D is TRBD1 (5 bases). Germline values: CDR1 MDHEN, CDR2 SYDVKM. Trimming stripped 8 bases from V and 2 bases from J, with 16 bases between. The CDR3 totals 15 residues. DNA for the CDR3: TGTGCCAGCCTCTCTTCGGGGGGACCTGGAAACACCATATATTTT. Its translation: CASLSSGGPGNTIYF.

This clonotype was seen many times. V is TRBV20-1 and J is TRBJ2-7; 14 bases match TRBD2. Trimming at V came to 1 base and at J to 5 bases, leaving 7 bases not matched to a gene. Per the germline V gene, CDR1 is DFQATT and CDR2 is SNEGSKA (reference sequence). The CDR3 contains 16 residues. The CDR3 protein is CSARAATSGRAHEQYF. DNA of the CDR3: TGCAGTGCTAGAGCCGCGACTAGCGGGAGGGCCCACGAGCAGTACTTC.

This clonotype was seen only once. The chain is built from TRBV7-2 and TRBJ2-4; D call uncertain. Trimming pared 0 bases from V and 0 bases from J, leaving 3 bases between. Germline V gene sequence: CDR1 SGHTA, CDR2 FQGNSA. The CDR3 consists of 14 residues. CDR3 in amino acids: CASSLAGAKNIQYF. DNA of the CDR3: TGTGCCAGCAGCTTAGCGGGAGCCAAAAACATTCAGTACTTC. Looking up the rest from reference TRBV7-2 and TRBJ2-4 gives the full variable domain: GAGVSQSPSNKVTEKGKDVELRCDPISGHTALYWYRQSLGQGLEFLIYFQGNSAPDKSGLPSDRFSAERTGGSVSTLTIQRTQQEDSAVYLCASSLAGAKNIQYFGAGTRLSVL.

The V call is TRBV7-9, the J call TRBJ1-2, with 9 bases identical to TRBD1. This CDR3 contains 16 residues. The germline gives CDR1 SEHNR, CDR2 FQNEAQ (reference sequence). The V gene end was trimmed by 2 bases and the J gene end by 3 bases; junction bases not matched to a gene: 7. CDR3 loop: CASSLISWDRDYGYTF. CDR3 bases: TGTGCCAGCAGCTTAATAAGCTGGGACAGGGACTATGGCTACACCTTC. Complete variable domain (other parts from reference TRBV7-9 and TRBJ1-2): DTGVSQNPRHKITKRGQNVTFRCDPISEHNRLYWYRQTLGQGPEFLTYFQNEAQLEKSRLLSDRFSAERPKGSFSTLEIQRTEQGDSAMYLCASSLISWDRDYGYTFGSGTRLTVV.

This clonotype appeared many times. This chain joins TRBV10-3 and TRBJ2-1; D is uncertain. Trimming shortened V by 3 bases and J by 0 bases, and 6 bases separated the two germline ends. This CDR3 spans 14 amino acids. Germline-derived CDR1 and CDR2 are ENHRY and SYGVKD. CDR3 in amino acids: CAISDGSSYNEQFF. CDR3 bases: TGTGCCATCAGTGATGGCAGCTCCTACAATGAGCAGTTCTTC.

This chain uses TRBV7-9 with TRBJ2-4; D uncertain. V lost 7 bases and J lost 6, with 10 bases in between. Germline CDR1 and CDR2: SEHNR and FQNEAQ (reference sequence). The CDR3 is 12 residues long. CDR3 amino acids: CASNGPRNIQYF. CDR3 in DNA: TGTGCCAGCAATGGGCCACGAAACATTCAGTACTTC.

This clonotype was observed at least ten times. The chain has TRBV28 and TRBJ1-6; D gene uncertain. Trimming cost V 3 bases and J 3 bases, with 9 bases left between them. The CDR3 is 15 amino acids. Germline CDR1 and CDR2: MDHEN and SYDVKM. CDR3 in DNA: TGTGCCAGCAGTTTGAAGGGAGGCTATAATTCACCCCTCCACTTT. Encoded protein: CASSLKGGYNSPLHF. The full variable domain, in which reference TRBV28 and TRBJ1-6 provide the parts outside the CDR3, is DVKVTQSSRYLVKRTGEKVFLECVQDMDHENMFWYRQDPGLGLRLIYFSYDVKMKEKGDIPEGYSVSREKKERFSLILESASTNQTSMYLCASSLKGGYNSPLHFGNGTRLTVT.

This clonotype occurred a few times. This chain links TRBV12-3 or TRBV12-4 with TRBJ1-5, with a tentative D call TRBD1 (6 bases). Trimming removed 6 bases from V and 4 bases from J, with 19 bases in between. The CDR3 contains 16 residues. In DNA form, the CDR3 reads TGTGCCAGCAGCCTAGGGGGGGGCGGAGGGAATCAGCCCCAGCATTTT. Translated: CASSLGGGGGNQPQHF.

The chain combines TRBV2 with TRBJ2-7; weak D call: TRBD2 (6 bases). The V end lost 7 bases, the J end lost 2 bases, and 15 bases lay between the germline ends. This CDR3 spans 14 amino acids. Germline V gene data show CDR1 as SNHLY and CDR2 as FYNNEI. The CDR3: CASTFREPTYEQYF. For the CDR3, the DNA is TGTGCCAGCACCTTCCGGGAGCCGACCTACGAGCAGTACTTC.

V usage is TRBV4-1 and J usage is TRBJ2-7, with no clear D. Germline CDR1 and CDR2: MGHRA and YSYEKL. Between the trimmed V and J ends, which lost 2 bases and 2 bases, there was a span of 10 bases. CDR3 length equals 14 residues. The CDR3 region has the DNA TGCGCCAGCAGCCAACCCGTATTCCCCTACGAGCAGTACTTC. Residues: CASSQPVFPYEQYF.

This clonotype was detected ten times or more. This chain joins TRBV5-1 and TRBJ2-7; D unresolved. CDR1 and CDR2 from the germline V gene are SGHRS and YFSETQ. This CDR3 has 14 residues. Trimming took 4 bases from V and 4 from J, leaving 15 bases between them. CDR3 in DNA: TGCGCCAGCAGCATACGTTACCATTTATACGAGCAGTACTTC. As protein: CASSIRYHLYEQYF.

There are many counts of this clonotype. The DNA for the CDR3 is TGCGCCAGCAGCTTGGGACTACCACTGGATACGCAGTATTTT. Its translation is CASSLGLPLDTQYF. The rearrangement joins TRBV5-1 to TRBJ2-3, with D maybe TRBD2 (5 bases). Germline values: CDR1 SGHRS, CDR2 YFSETQ. There are 14 residues in the CDR3. V was clipped by 0 bases and J by 6 bases, with 11 bases between them.